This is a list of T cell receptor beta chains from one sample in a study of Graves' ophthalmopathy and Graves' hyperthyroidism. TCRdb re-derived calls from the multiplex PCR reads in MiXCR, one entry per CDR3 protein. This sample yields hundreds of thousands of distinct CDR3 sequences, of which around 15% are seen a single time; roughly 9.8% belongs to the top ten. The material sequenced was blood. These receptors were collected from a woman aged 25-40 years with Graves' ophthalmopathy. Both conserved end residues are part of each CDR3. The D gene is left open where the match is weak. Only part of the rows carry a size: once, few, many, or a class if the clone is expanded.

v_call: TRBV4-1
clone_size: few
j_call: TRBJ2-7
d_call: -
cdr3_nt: TGCGCCAGCAGCCAACGACAGCTCCAGGAGCAGTACTTC
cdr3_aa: CASSQRQLQEQYF

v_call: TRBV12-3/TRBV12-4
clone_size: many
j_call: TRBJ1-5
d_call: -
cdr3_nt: TGTGCCAGCAGTTTAGGGGAGTTTCAGCCCCAGCATTTT
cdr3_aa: CASSLGEFQPQHF

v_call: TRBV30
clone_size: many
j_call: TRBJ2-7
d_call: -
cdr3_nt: TGTGCCTGGACTCGACAGACGATGGGCTCCTACGAGCAGTACTTC
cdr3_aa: CAWTRQTMGSYEQYF

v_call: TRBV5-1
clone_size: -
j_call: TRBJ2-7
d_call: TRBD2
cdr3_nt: TGCGCCAGCAGCGTCAAGGGAGGGCCCTACGAGCAGTACTTC
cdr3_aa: CASSVKGGPYEQYF

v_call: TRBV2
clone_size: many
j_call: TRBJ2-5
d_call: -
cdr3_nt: TGTGCCAGCAGTGAAGACTACCAAGAGACCCAGTACTTC
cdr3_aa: CASSEDYQETQYF

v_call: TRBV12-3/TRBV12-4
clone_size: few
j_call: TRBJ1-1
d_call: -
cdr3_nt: TGTGCCAGCAGTCCGATACAAGGCGGGAGGACTGAAGCTTTCTTT
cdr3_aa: CASSPIQGGRTEAFF

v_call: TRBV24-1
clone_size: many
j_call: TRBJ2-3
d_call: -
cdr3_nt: TGTGCCACCAGTGATCTGGAAGACGACACAGATACGCAGTATTTT
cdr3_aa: CATSDLEDDTDTQYF

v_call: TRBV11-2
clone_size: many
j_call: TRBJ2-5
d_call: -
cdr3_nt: TGTGCCAGCAGCTTAGCCCTCCACCCGCGGGAGACCCAGTACTTC
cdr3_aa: CASSLALHPRETQYF

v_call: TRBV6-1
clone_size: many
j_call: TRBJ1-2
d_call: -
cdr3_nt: TGTGCCAGCAGTATGGACAAAACTAACTATGGCTACACCTTC
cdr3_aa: CASSMDKTNYGYTF

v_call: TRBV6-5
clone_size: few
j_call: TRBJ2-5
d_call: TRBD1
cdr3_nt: TGTGCCAGCAGTTCCGGGACAGGGATCCAAGAGACCCAGTACTTC
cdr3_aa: CASSSGTGIQETQYF

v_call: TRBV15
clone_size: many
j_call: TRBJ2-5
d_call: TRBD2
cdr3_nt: TGTGCCACCAGCAGGAGGACTAGCGGGGGGGAGACCCAGTACTTC
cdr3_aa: CATSRRTSGGETQYF

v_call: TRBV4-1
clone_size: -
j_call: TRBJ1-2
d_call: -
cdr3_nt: TGCGCCAGCAGCCAAACCCCCGTGGACAGTAAATCTTATGGCTACACCTTC
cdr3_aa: CASSQTPVDSKSYGYTF

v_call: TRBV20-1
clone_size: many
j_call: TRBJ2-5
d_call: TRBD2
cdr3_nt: TGCAGTGCTAGAGATCGTAGCGGGCAAGAGACCCAGTACTTC
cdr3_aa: CSARDRSGQETQYF

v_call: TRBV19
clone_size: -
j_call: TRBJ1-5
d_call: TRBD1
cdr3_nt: TGTGCCAGTAGTATTCTGGACAGGGCTCATCAGCCCCAGCATTTT
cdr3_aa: CASSILDRAHQPQHF

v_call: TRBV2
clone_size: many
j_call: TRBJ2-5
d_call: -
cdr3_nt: TGTGCCATCCTCGGGACACTCCAAGAGACCCAGTACTTC
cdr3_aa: CAILGTLQETQYF

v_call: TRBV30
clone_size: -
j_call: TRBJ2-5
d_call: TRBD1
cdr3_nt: TGTGCCTGGAGTGCGTTGACAGGGGGCGTAGAGACCCAGTACTTC
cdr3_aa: CAWSALTGGVETQYF

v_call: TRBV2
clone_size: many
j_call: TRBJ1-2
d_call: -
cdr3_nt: TGTGCCAGCAGTGAAGTGGTTCCAGGACAGTATTTTTTGATTGGGGAGGCGAGTTTGACCTTC
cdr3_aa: CASSEVVPGQYFLIGEASLTF

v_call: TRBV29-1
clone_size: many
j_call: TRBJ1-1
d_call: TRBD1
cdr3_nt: TGCAGCGTTGCGCGATTCCCGACAGGGGGACAAAAGAACACTGAAGCTTTCTTT
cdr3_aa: CSVARFPTGGQKNTEAFF

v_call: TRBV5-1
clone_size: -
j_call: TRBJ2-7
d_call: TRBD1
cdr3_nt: TGCGCCAGCAGCTTTTACCGGGACAGGGGAACCTACGAGCAGTACTTC
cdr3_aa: CASSFYRDRGTYEQYF

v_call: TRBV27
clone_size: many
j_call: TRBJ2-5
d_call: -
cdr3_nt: TGTGCCAGCGGGGTGGGCGGTTGGCCCCCAGAGACCCAGTACTTC
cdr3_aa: CASGVGGWPPETQYF

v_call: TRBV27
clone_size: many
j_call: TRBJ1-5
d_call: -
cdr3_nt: TGTGCCAGCAGTTTAGGAGGGTTAAATCAGCCCCAGCATTTT
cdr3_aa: CASSLGGLNQPQHF

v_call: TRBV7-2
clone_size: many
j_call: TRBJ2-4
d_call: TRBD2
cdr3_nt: TGTGCCAGCAGCTCCGGGACTAGCGGGAGAGGAGACATTCAGTACTTC
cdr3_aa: CASSSGTSGRGDIQYF

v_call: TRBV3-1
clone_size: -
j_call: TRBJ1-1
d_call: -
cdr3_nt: TGTGCCAGCAGCCACGGGGTGACTGAAGCTTTCTTT
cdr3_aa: CASSHGVTEAFF

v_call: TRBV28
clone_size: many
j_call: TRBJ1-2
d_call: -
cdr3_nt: TGTGCCAGCAGTTTGCCGGGATTAGGCTATGGCTACACCTTC
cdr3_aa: CASSLPGLGYGYTF

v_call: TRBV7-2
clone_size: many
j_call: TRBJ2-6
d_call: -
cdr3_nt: TGTGCCAGCAGCCTCAGCCCAGGCTCTGGGGCCAACGTCCTGACTTTC
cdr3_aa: CASSLSPGSGANVLTF

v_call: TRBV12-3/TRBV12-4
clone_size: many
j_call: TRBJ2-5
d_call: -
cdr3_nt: TGTGCCAGCAGCCGCAGGAGGCAGCAAGAGACCCAGTACTTC
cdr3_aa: CASSRRRQQETQYF

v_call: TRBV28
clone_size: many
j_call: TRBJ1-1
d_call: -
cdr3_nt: TGTGCCAGCATGGGTACTGAGAACACTGAAGCTTTCTTT
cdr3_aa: CASMGTENTEAFF

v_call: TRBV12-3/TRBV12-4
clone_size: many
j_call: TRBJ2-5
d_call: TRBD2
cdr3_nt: TGTGCCAGCAGTGCCTTGAGCGGGAGAGAGACCCAGTACTTC
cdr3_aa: CASSALSGRETQYF

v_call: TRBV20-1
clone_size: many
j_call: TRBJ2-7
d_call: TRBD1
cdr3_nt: TGCAGTGCTAGAGGCATGACAGGGGCCGAGCAGTACTTC
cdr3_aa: CSARGMTGAEQYF

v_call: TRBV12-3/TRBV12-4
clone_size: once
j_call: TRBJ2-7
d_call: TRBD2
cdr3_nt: TGTGCCAGCAGTGAGGAGCGGGGGGGCCGCTACGAGCAGTACTTC
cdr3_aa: CASSEERGGRYEQYF

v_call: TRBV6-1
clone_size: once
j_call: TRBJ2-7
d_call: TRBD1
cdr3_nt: TGTGCCAGCAGGGGACCGGGACAGGGGTACTACGAGCAGTACTTC
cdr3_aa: CASRGPGQGYYEQYF

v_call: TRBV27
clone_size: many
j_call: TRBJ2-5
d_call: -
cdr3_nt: TGTGCCAGCAGTTTACTATGGCCCCCCGGGGAGACCCAGTACTTC
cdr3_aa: CASSLLWPPGETQYF

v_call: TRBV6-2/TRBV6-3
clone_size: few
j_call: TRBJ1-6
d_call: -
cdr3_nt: TGTGCCAGCAGTTACGTAGGAGGGGATTCACCCCTCCACTTT
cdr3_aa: CASSYVGGDSPLHF

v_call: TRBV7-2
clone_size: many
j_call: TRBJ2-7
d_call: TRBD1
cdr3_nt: TGTGCCAGCAGCTTACGACAGGGGGCCCCCTACGAGCAGTACTTC
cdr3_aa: CASSLRQGAPYEQYF

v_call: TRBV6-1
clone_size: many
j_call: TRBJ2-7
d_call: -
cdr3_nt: TGTGCCAGCACCAAGGGGGGGTCCTACGAGCAGTACTTC
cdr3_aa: CASTKGGSYEQYF

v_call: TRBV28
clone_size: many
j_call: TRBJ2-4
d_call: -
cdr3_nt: TGTGCCAGCAGTTTACCGGGACAAATAGCCAAAAACATTCAGTACTTC
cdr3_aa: CASSLPGQIAKNIQYF

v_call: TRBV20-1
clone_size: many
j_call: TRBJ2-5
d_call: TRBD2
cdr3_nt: TGCAGTGCTAGAGTTGATAGGGGGACTAGCGGGTTTGAGACCCAGTACTTC
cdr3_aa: CSARVDRGTSGFETQYF

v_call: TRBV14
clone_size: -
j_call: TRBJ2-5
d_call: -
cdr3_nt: TGTGCCAGCAGCCAAGGTGCGAAGACCCAGTACTTC
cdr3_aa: CASSQGAKTQYF

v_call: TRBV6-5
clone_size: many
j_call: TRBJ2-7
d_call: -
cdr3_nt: TGTGCCAGCAGTTACCAGGGACACGACTACGAGCAGTACTTC
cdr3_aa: CASSYQGHDYEQYF

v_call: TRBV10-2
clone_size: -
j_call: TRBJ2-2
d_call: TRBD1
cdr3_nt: TGCGCCAGCAGTGAGAGAAGGGGGCGAGGGGAGCTGTTTTTT
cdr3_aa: CASSERRGRGELFF

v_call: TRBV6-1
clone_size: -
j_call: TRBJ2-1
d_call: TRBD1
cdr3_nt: TGTGCCAGCAGAAATGGACAGGGCGGCAATGAGCAGTTCTTC
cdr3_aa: CASRNGQGGNEQFF

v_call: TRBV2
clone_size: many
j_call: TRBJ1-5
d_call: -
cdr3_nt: TGTGCCAGCAGTGAGGGGCCTAATCAGCCCCAGCATTTT
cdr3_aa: CASSEGPNQPQHF